This TCR beta chain originates from a study of cytomegalovirus exposure and HLA in healthy donors. The overall study: Across a few hundred genotyped donors, roughly 80% landed in the Caucasian-associated ancestry cluster. Study-wide findings and caveats: The study designated 160 or so TCR beta chains cytomegalovirus-associated. TRBV6-2, TRBV6-3 and some other V segments were unresolvable in 87-base-pair reads.

There are 15 residues in the CDR3. The V gene's germline CDR1 is MNHEY and CDR2 SMNVEV (reference sequence). V shed 1 base and J 2 bases; nucleotides not matched to a gene: 2. Researchers ran the PCR with 60 Vbeta and 13 Jbeta primers. Generated by immunoSEQ multiplex PCR, the TCRdb table keeps only in-frame clones and is missing some. Among 150,000 to 200,000 clones listed, more than 70% were seen once. On this clone: Its antigen remains unknown.

The sequence derives from a girl aged 10-17 years in good health and CMV-seropositive. Sequenced: PBMCs. The chain combines TRBV27 with TRBJ2-3, with 8 bases fitting TRBD2. The CDR3 protein is CASSLFGRATDTQYF. CDR3 nucleotide sequence: TGTGCCAGCAGTTTATTCGGGAGGGCCACAGATACGCAGTATTTT.